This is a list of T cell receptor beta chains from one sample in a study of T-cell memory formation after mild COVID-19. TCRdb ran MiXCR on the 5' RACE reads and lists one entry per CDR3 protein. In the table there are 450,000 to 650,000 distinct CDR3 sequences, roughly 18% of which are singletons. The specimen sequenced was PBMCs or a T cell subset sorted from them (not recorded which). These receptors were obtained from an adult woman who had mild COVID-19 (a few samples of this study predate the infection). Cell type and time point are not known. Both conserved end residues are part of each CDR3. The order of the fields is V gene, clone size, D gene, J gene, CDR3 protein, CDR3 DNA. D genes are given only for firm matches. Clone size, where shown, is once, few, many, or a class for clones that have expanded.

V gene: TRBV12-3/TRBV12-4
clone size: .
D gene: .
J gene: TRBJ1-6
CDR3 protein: CASTLSGWGSPLHF
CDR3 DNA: TGTGCCAGCACCTTGAGTGGGTGGGGTTCACCCCTCCACTTT

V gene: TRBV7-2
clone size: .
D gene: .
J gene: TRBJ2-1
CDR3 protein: CASSLAGGQAARIF
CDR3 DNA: TGTGCCAGCAGCTTAGCCGGGGGGCAGGCTGCAAGGATCTTC

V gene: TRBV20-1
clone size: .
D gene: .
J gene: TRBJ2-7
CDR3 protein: CSARFLAGASSYEQYF
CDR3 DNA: TGCAGTGCTAGATTCCTTGCGGGGGCAAGCTCCTACGAGCAGTACTTC

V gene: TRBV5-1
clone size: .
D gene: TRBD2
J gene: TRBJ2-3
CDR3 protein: CASSSGGAGSDTQYF
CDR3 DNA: TGCGCCAGCAGCTCCGGGGGGGCCGGGTCAGATACGCAGTATTTT

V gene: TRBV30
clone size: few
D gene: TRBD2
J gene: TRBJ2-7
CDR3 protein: CAWSVLGSGDYEQYF
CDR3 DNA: TGTGCCTGGAGTGTCCTGGGTAGCGGGGATTACGAGCAGTACTTC

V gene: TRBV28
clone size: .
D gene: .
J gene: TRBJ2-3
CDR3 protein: CASTAGRADTQYF
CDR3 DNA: TGTGCCAGCACCGCAGGAAGGGCAGATACGCAGTATTTT

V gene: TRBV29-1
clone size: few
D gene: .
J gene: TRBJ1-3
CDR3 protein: CSVVTGGGNTIYF
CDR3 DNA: TGCAGCGTTGTCACGGGAGGTGGAAACACCATATATTTT

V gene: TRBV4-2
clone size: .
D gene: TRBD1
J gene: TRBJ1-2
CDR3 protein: CASSQGSGGFYGYTF
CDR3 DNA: TGTGCCAGCAGCCAAGGATCAGGGGGCTTCTATGGCTACACCTTC

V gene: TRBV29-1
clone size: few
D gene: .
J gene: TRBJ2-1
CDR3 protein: CSVANEQFF
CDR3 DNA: TGCAGCGTTGCCAATGAGCAGTTCTTC

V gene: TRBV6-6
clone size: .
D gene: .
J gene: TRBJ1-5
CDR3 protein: CASISTENQPQHF
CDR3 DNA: TGTGCCAGCATCTCAACGGAGAATCAGCCCCAGCATTTT

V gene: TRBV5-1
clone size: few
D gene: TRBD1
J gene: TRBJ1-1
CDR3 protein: CASSLESGGFGMNTEAFF
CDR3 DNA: TGCGCCAGCAGCTTGGAATCAGGGGGCTTCGGGATGAACACTGAAGCTTTCTTT

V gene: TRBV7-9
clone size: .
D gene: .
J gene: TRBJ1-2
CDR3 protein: CASSTERPLYGYTF
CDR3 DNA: TGTGCCAGCAGCACCGAAAGACCGCTCTATGGCTACACCTTC

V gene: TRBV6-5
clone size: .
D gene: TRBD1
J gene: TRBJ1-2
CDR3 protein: CASRRLSTGAEGYTF
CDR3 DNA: TGTGCCAGCAGGCGACTTTCAACAGGGGCGGAGGGCTACACCTTC

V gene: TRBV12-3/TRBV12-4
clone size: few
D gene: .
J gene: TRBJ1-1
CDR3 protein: CASSPRGRLLAQNTEAFF
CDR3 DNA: TGTGCCAGCAGTCCCAGGGGACGGTTATTGGCACAGAACACTGAAGCTTTCTTT

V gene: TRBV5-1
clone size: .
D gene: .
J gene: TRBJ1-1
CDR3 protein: CASSLTWGAGTEAFF
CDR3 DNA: TGCGCCAGCAGCTTGACATGGGGGGCAGGCACTGAAGCTTTCTTT

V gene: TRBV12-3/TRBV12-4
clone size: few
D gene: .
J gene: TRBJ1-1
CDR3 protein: CASSFWGRDTEAFF
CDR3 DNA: TGTGCCAGCAGTTTCTGGGGGAGGGACACTGAAGCTTTCTTT

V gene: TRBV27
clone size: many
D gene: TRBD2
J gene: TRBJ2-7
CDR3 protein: CASSLREGGYEQYF
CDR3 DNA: TGTGCCAGCAGTTTAAGGGAGGGTGGATACGAGCAGTACTTC

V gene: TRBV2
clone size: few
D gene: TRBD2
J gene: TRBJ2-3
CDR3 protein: CASRGPSGASADTQYF
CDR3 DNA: TGTGCCAGCAGAGGGCCTAGCGGGGCGTCGGCAGATACGCAGTATTTT

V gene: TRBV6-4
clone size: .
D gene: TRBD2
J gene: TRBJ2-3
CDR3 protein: CASSETSLNTQYF
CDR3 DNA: TGTGCCAGCAGTGAGACTAGCCTAAATACGCAGTATTTT

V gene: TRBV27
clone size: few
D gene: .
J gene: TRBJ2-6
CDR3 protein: CASSLESSSGANVLTF
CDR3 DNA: TGTGCCAGCAGTCTGGAGTCCAGCTCTGGGGCCAACGTCCTGACTTTC

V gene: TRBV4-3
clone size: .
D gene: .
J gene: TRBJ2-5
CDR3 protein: CASSQDLWGETQYF
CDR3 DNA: TGCGCCAGCAGCCAGGACTTGTGGGGAGAGACCCAGTACTTC

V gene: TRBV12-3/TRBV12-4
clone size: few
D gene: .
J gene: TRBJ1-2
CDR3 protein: CASSLARGGHGYTF
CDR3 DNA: TGTGCCAGCAGTTTAGCGCGGGGGGGCCATGGCTACACCTTC

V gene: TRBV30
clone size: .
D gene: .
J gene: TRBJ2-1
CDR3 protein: CARQGGQREPPIKQSYNEQFF
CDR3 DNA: TGTGCCCGTCAGGGGGGCCAGCGGGAGCCTCCTATTAAGCAGTCCTACAATGAGCAGTTCTTC

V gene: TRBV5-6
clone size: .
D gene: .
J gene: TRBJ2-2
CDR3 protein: CASSLASWGRYTGELFF
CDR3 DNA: TGTGCCAGCAGCTTGGCCAGTTGGGGACGGTACACCGGGGAGCTGTTTTTT

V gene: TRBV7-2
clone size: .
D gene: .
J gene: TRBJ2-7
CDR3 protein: CASSPPLIGGAPREQYF
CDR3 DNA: TGTGCCAGCAGTCCTCCTCTTATCGGCGGGGCCCCACGGGAGCAGTACTTC

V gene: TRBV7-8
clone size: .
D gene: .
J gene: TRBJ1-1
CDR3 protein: CASSLVDRTEAFF
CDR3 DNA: TGTGCCAGCAGCTTAGTCGACAGGACTGAAGCTTTCTTT

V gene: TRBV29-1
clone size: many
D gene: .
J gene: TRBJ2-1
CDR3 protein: CSVEDFNGGYNEQFF
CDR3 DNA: TGCAGCGTTGAAGATTTCAATGGGGGCTACAATGAGCAGTTCTTC

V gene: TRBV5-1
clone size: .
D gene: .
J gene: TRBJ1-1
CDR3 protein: CASSPEDKNTEAFF
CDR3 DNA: TGCGCCAGCAGCCCCGAGGACAAGAACACTGAAGCTTTCTTT

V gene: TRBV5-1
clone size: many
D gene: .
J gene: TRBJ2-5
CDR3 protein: CASSLRQPSETQYF
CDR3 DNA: TGCGCCAGCAGCTTACGACAGCCGAGTGAGACCCAGTACTTC

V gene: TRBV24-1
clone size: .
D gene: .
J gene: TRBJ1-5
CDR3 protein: CATSDNSNQPQHF
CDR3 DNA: TGTGCCACCAGTGATAATAGCAATCAGCCCCAGCATTTT

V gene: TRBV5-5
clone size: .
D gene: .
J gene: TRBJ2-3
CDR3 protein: CASSLQALADTQYF
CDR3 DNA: TGTGCCAGCAGCTTGCAGGCCCTCGCAGATACGCAGTATTTT

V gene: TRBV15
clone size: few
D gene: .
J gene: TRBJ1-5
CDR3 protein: CATGGFGSWDQPQHF
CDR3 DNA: TGTGCCACCGGAGGGTTCGGAAGTTGGGATCAGCCCCAGCATTTT

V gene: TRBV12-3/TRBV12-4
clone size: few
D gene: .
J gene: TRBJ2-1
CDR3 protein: CASAPTDMGRFSYNEQFF
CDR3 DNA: TGTGCCAGCGCCCCGACCGACATGGGGAGATTTTCCTACAATGAGCAGTTCTTC

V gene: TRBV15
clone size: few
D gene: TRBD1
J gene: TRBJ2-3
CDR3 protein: CATSTRQGATDTQYF
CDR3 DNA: TGTGCCACCAGCACCAGACAGGGGGCTACAGATACGCAGTATTTT

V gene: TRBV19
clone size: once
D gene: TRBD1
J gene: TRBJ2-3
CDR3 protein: CASMGDRLTDTQYF
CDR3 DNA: TGTGCCAGTATGGGGGACAGACTCACAGATACGCAGTATTTT

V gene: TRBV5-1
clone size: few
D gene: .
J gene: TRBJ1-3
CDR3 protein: CASSTDGISGNTIYF
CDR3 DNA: TGCGCCAGCAGCACGGACGGGATCTCTGGAAACACCATATATTTT

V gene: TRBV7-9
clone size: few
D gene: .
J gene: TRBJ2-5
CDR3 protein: CASSLAVRLQETQYF
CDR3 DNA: TGTGCCAGCAGCTTAGCGGTTAGACTCCAAGAGACCCAGTACTTC

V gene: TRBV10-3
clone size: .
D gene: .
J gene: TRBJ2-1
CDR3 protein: CAISESGLLYSYNEQFF
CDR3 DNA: TGTGCCATCAGTGAGTCGGGCCTCCTATACTCCTACAATGAGCAGTTCTTC

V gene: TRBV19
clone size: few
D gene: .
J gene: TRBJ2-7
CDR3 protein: CASSITGIGSYEQYF
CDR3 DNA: TGTGCCAGTAGTATCACAGGGATTGGGTCCTACGAGCAGTACTTC

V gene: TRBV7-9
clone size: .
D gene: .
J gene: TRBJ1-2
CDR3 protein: CASSGSDGYTF
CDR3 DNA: TGTGCCAGCAGCGGTTCTGACGGCTACACCTTC

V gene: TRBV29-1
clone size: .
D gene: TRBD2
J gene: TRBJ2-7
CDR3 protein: CSVRAGGEYEQYF
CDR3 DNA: TGCAGCGTCCGGGCCGGGGGGGAATACGAGCAGTACTTC

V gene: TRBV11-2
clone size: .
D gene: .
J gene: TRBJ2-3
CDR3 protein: CASSPLSGRHTDTQYF
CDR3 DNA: TGTGCCAGCAGCCCGCTCTCAGGCCGCCACACAGATACGCAGTATTTT

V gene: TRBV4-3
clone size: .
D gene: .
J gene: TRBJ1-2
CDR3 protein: CASSQDHQIHGGYTF
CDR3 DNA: TGCGCCAGCAGCCAAGATCACCAAATCCACGGTGGCTACACCTTC

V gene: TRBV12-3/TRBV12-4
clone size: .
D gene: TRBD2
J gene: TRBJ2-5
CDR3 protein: CASSLDGNLAGETQYF
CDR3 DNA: TGTGCCAGCAGTTTAGACGGGAATCTAGCGGGAGAGACCCAGTACTTC

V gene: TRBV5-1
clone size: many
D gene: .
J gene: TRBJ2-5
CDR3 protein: CASSFPGRTETQYF
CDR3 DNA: TGCGCCAGCAGCTTCCCGGGGAGGACCGAGACCCAGTACTTC

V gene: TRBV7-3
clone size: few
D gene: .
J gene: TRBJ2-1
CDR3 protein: CASSPDSSYNEQFF
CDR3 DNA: TGTGCCAGCAGCCCGGACTCCTCCTACAATGAGCAGTTCTTC

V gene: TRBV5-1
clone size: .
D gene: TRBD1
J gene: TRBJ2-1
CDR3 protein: CASSSRRPDRGLGRSYNEQFF
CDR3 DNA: TGCGCCAGCAGCTCCAGGAGGCCGGACAGGGGGTTAGGTCGTTCCTACAATGAGCAGTTCTTC

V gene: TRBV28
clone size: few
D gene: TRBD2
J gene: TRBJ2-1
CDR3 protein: CASSSLLRTRRSYNEQFF
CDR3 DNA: TGTGCCAGCAGTTCTCTTCTCCGGACTAGGCGCTCCTACAATGAGCAGTTCTTC

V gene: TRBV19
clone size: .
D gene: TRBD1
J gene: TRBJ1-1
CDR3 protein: CASSSPDRVGTEAFF
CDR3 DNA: TGTGCCAGTAGTTCACCCGACAGGGTTGGCACTGAAGCTTTCTTT

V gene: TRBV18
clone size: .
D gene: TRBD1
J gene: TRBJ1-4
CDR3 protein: CASSPGDRGEKLFF
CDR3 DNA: TGTGCCAGCTCACCAGGGGACAGGGGTGAAAAACTGTTTTTT

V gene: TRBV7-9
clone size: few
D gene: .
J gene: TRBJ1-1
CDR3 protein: CASQVMNTEAFF
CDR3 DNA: TGTGCCAGCCAGGTTATGAACACTGAAGCTTTCTTT

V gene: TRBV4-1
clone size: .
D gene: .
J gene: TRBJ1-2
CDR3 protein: CASSQGDARRGYTF
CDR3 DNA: TGCGCCAGCAGCCAAGGTGATGCCCGTCGGGGCTACACCTTC